Here is one T cell receptor beta chain with its context. The CDR3 consists of 12 residues. V shed 5 bases and J shed 5 bases, with 7 bases lying between them. Germline V gives CDR1 KGHSH, CDR2 LQKENI. In the study's own analysis: Nucleated cell counts were estimated from reference gene primer amplification. Only in-frame clones appear in the TCRdb table, and some are missing; sequencing was by immunoSEQ multiplex PCR. That table is the source of V, J and clone size, and D and trimming were worked out from the DNA. This sample has 100,000 to 150,000 clones, with around 87% found just once. This sample stems from a study of blood T cell repertoires in COVID-19.

This receptor was obtained from a man aged 45-65 years with active COVID-19. Sequencing was performed on peripheral blood. V usage is TRBV18 and J usage is TRBJ1-5; no definite D call. Here the CDR3 DNA reads TGTGCCAGCTCAACCGTAGATCAGCCCCAGCATTTT. Protein sequence: CASSTVDQPQHF.